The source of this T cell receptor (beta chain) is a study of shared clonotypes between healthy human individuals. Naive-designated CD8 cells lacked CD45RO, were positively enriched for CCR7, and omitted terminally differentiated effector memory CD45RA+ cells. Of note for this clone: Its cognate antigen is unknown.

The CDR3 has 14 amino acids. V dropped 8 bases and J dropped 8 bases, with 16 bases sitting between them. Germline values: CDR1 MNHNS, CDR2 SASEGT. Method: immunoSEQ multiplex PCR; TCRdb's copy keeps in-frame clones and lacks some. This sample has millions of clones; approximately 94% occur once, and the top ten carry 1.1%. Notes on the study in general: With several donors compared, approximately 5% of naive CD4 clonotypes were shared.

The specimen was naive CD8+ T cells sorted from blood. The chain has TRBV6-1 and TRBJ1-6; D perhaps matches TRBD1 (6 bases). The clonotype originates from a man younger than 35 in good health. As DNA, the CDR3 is TGTGCCAGCGGGCAGGGGCAGGGGTATTCACCCCTCCACTTT. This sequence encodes CASGQGQGYSPLHF.